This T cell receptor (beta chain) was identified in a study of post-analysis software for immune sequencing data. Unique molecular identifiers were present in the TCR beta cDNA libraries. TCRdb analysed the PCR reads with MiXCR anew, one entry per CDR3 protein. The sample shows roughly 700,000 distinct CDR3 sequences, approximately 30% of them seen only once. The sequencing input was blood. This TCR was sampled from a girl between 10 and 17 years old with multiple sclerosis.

CDR3 DNA: TGCAGTGCTAGACCTTGGGGTGATGAAAAACTGTTTTTT. It encodes CSARPWGDEKLFF. The chain links TRBV20-1 to TRBJ1-4; D gene ambiguous. The CDR3 extends over 13 amino acids. Germline V lookup: CDR1 DFQATT, CDR2 SNEGSKA (reference sequence). V gave up 2 bases and J gave up 6 bases, with 10 bases separating them.